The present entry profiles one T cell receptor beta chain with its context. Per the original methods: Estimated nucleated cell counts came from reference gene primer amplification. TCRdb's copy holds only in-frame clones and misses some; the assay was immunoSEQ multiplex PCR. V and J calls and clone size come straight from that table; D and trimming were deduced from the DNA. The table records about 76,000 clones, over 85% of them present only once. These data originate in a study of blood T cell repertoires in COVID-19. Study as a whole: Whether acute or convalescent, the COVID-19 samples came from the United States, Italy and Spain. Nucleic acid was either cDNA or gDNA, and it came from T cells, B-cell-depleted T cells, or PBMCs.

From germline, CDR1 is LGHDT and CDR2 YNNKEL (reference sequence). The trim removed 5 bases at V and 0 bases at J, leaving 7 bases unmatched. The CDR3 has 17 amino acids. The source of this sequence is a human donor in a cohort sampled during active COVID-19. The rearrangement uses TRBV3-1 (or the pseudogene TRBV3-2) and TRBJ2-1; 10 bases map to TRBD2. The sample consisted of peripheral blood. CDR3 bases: TGTGCCAGCAGCTCACTAGCGGGGATTAGCTCCTACAATGAGCAGTTCTTC. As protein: CASSSLAGISSYNEQFF.